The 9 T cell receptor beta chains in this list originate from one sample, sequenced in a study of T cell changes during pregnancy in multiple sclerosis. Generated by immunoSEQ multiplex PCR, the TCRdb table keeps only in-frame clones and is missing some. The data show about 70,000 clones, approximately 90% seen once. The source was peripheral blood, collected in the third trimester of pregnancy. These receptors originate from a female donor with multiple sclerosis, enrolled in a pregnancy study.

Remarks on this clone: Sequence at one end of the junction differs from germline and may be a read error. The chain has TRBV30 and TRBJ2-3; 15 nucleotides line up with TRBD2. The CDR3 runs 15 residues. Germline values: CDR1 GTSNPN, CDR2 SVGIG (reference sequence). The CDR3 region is CAWSPRGTSGRPGVF. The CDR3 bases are TGTGCCTGGAGTCCTAGGGGGACTAGCGGGAGGCCGGGGGTTTTT. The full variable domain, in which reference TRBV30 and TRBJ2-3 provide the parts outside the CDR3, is SQTIHQWPATLVQPVGSPLSLECTVEGTSNPNLYWYRQAAGRGLQLLFYSVGIGQISSEVPQNLSASRPQDRQFILSSKKLLLSDSGFYLCAWSPRGTSGRPGVFGPGTRLTVL.

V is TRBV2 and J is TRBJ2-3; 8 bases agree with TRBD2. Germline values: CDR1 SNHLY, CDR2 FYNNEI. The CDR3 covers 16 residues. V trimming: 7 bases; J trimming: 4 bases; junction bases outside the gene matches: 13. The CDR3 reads CASTGLAGGVADTQYF. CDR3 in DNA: TGTGCCAGCACGGGGCTTGCGGGAGGAGTGGCAGATACGCAGTATTTT.

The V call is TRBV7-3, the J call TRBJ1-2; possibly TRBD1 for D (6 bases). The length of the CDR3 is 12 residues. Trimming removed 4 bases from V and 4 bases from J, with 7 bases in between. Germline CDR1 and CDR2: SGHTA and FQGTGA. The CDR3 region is CASSSDSYGYTF. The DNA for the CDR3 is TGTGCCAGCAGCTCGGACAGCTATGGCTACACCTTC. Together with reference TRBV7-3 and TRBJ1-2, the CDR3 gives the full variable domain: GAGVSQTPSNKVTEKGKYVELRCDPISGHTALYWYRQSLGQGPEFLIYFQGTGAADDSGLPNDRFFAVRPEGSVSTLKIQRTERGDSAVYLCASSSDSYGYTFGSGTRLTVV.

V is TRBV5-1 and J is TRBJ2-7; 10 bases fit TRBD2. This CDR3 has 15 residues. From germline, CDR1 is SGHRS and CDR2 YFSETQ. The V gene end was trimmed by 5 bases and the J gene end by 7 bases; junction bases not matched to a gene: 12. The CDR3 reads CASRESGRAAREQYF. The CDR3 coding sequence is TGCGCCAGCAGGGAAAGCGGGAGGGCCGCTCGGGAGCAGTACTTC.

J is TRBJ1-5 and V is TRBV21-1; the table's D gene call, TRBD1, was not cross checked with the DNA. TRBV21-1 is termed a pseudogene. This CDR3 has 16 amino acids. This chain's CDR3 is CASNPGGRMGNQPQHF. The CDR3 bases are TGTGCCAGCAACCCAGGGGGCCGGATGGGCAATCAGCCCCAGCATTTT.

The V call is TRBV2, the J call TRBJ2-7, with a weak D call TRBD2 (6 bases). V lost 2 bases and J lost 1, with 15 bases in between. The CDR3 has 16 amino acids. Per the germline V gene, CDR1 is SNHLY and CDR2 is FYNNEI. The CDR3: CASSERTGRGSYEQYF. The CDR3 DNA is TGTGCCAGCAGTGAACGTACCGGGAGAGGGTCCTACGAGCAGTACTTC.

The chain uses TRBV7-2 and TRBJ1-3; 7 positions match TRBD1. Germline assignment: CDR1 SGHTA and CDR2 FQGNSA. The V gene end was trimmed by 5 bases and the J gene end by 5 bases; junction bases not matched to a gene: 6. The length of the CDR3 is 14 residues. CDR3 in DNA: TGTGCCAGCAGCCCAGACAGGGCAAGAAACACCATATATTTT. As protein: CASSPDRARNTIYF.

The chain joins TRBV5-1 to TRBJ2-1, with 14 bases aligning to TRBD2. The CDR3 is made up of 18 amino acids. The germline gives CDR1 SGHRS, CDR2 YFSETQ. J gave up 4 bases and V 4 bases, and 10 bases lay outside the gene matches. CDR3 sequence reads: CASSPGLAGAMGYNEQFF. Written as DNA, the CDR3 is TGCGCCAGCAGCCCGGGACTAGCGGGAGCGATGGGGTACAATGAGCAGTTCTTC.

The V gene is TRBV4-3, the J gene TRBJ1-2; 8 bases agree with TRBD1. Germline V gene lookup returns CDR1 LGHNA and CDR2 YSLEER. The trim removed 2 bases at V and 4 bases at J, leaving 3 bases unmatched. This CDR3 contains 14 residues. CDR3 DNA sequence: TGCGCCAGCAGCCAAAACAGGGGGTTCTATGGCTACACCTTC. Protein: CASSQNRGFYGYTF.